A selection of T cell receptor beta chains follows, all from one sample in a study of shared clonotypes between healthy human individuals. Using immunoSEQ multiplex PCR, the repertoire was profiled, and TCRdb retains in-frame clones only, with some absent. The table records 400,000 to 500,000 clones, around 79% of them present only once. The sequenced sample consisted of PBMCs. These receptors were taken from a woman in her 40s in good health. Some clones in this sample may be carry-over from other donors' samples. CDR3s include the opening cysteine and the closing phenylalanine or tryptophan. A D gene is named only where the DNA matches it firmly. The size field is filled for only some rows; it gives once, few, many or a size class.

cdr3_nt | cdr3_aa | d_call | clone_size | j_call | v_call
TGTGCCAGCAGTGAAGTAGAGGGGTTGACAGGCTATGGCTACACCTTC | CASSEVEGLTGYGYTF | . | . | TRBJ1-2 | TRBV2
TGTGCCAGCAGAGTACAGGGGAGCTCTGGAAACACCATATATTTT | CASRVQGSSGNTIYF | TRBD1 | . | TRBJ1-3 | TRBV28
TGTGCCAGCAGCTTAGTTTCAGACAGGGCCTACGAGCAGTACTTC | CASSLVSDRAYEQYF | TRBD1 | . | TRBJ2-7 | TRBV7-2
TGTGCCAGCTCACCAGCCGGCGACCACGAGCAGTTCTTC | CASSPAGDHEQFF | . | . | TRBJ2-1 | TRBV18
TGTGCCAGCAGTTTATCTCCCGAAAACATTCAGTACTTC | CASSLSPENIQYF | . | . | TRBJ2-4 | TRBV28
TGTGCCAGCAGCTGGAGCGGGAGGGCCGGCACAGATACGCAGTATTTT | CASSWSGRAGTDTQYF | TRBD2 | . | TRBJ2-3 | TRBV5-8
TGTGCCAGCAGGGACAGGGCCGGAGAAAAACTGTTTTTT | CASRDRAGEKLFF | TRBD1 | few | TRBJ1-4 | TRBV28
TGTGCCAGCATCTCAAGGACTAGCGGCACAGATACGCAGTATTTT | CASISRTSGTDTQYF | TRBD2 | . | TRBJ2-3 | TRBV7-9
TGCGCCAGCAGCGCGGGACAGGGATCGTTTATGGATGGCTACACCTTC | CASSAGQGSFMDGYTF | TRBD1 | . | TRBJ1-2 | TRBV5-1
TGTGCCAGCAGCTTGGAGGCGGGGAACACTGAAGCTTTCTTT | CASSLEAGNTEAFF | . | . | TRBJ1-1 | TRBV7-3
TGTGCCAGCAGCCGTCGGGAAGTTGCTGGGACAGGGTCATACAATGAGCAGTTCTTC | CASSRREVAGTGSYNEQFF | TRBD1 | . | TRBJ2-1 | TRBV7-9
TGCGCCAGCAGCTTAGGACAGGGGGGCCACAATGAGCAGTTCTTC | CASSLGQGGHNEQFF | TRBD1 | . | TRBJ2-1 | TRBV5-1
TGCAGCGTTGAACGGGACACTGAAGCTTTCTTT | CSVERDTEAFF | . | . | TRBJ1-1 | TRBV29-1
TGTGCCTGGAGCGACGGGGGCGCGTCAGATACGCAGTATTTT | CAWSDGGASDTQYF | . | . | TRBJ2-3 | TRBV30
TGTGCCAGCAGCATACAGGGACTCTTCTACGAGCAGTACTTC | CASSIQGLFYEQYF | . | . | TRBJ2-7 | TRBV6-1
TGTGCCTGGAGTGTGACTAGCGGGAGGGTTTTATTCTTC | CAWSVTSGRVLFF | TRBD2 | . | TRBJ2-1 | TRBV30
TGTGCCAGCAGCTTAGATTCAAGATATTCCTACAATGAGCAGTTCTTC | CASSLDSRYSYNEQFF | . | few | TRBJ2-1 | TRBV11-2
TGTGCCTGGAGTACCTCCATTTTCTCTGGAAACACCATATATTTT | CAWSTSIFSGNTIYF | . | . | TRBJ1-3 | TRBV30
TGTGCCAGCAGCCAAGATCCTGGACAGGGTCGGACTGAAGCTTTCTTT | CASSQDPGQGRTEAFF | TRBD1 | . | TRBJ1-1 | TRBV4-2
TGTGCCAGCAGCTCCCAGGTTACGAGTGAAAAACTGTTTTTT | CASSSQVTSEKLFF | . | . | TRBJ1-4 | TRBV5-4
TGTGCCAGCAGCGTAGGGGGATCTAATGAAAAACTGTTTTTT | CASSVGGSNEKLFF | . | . | TRBJ1-4 | TRBV9
TGTGCCAGCAGTGATATCGGGGGTTCTGGAAACACCATATATTTT | CASSDIGGSGNTIYF | . | . | TRBJ1-3 | TRBV6-1
TGTGCCAGCAGCCCCCAGTCGGCTAACTATGGCTACACCTTC | CASSPQSANYGYTF | . | few | TRBJ1-2 | TRBV9
TGTGCCAGCAGCACTCAGGGGAGGAAACTGTTTTTT | CASSTQGRKLFF | . | . | TRBJ1-4 | TRBV11-2
TGTGCCAGCAGCGTAGAAGGCGGGTATGGCTACACCTTC | CASSVEGGYGYTF | . | . | TRBJ1-2 | TRBV9
TGTGCCAGCAGCTTAGGACAGTCCAATGAGCAGTTCTTC | CASSLGQSNEQFF | . | . | TRBJ2-1 | TRBV7-9
TGTGCCAGCAGAACAGGGGGCGCGGCACAGCCCCAGCATTTT | CASRTGGAAQPQHF | TRBD1 | . | TRBJ1-5 | TRBV28
TGCAGCGTTGGGGGCTACGGAAGCAGCTATGGCTACACCTTC | CSVGGYGSSYGYTF | . | . | TRBJ1-2 | TRBV29-1
TGTGCCAGCAGCTTACAAGGGAACACTGAAGCTTTCTTT | CASSLQGNTEAFF | . | . | TRBJ1-1 | TRBV5-4
TGTGCCAGCAGTTTATGGGACAGACAGTACTATGGCTACACCTTC | CASSLWDRQYYGYTF | . | . | TRBJ1-2 | TRBV28
TGTGCCATCAGTGGAGGGGACGGTTCCTACAATGAGCAGTTCTTC | CAISGGDGSYNEQFF | . | . | TRBJ2-1 | TRBV10-3
TGCAGCCTTATAAAGGGGGCAGGAGAGACCCAGTACTTC | CSLIKGAGETQYF | TRBD1 | once | TRBJ2-5 | TRBV29-1
TGTGCCAGCAGCCCACGATTGATCATAAACTATGGCTACACCTTC | CASSPRLIINYGYTF | . | . | TRBJ1-2 | TRBV5-8
TGTGCCAGCAGCCATACCTTACAGGGTCCGGGAACTAATGAAAAACTGTTTTTT | CASSHTLQGPGTNEKLFF | . | . | TRBJ1-4 | TRBV7-9
TGCGCCAGCAGTGAGGCGATAGATACGCAGTATTTT | CASSEAIDTQYF | . | . | TRBJ2-3 | TRBV10-1
TGTGCCAGCAGTCCCTCAAGAAACGGAACTAGCGGGAGGAGCAATGAGCAGTTCTTC | CASSPSRNGTSGRSNEQFF | TRBD2 | . | TRBJ2-1 | TRBV6-4
TGCGCCAGCAGCCCCGGGGCAGCCACAGATACGCAGTATTTT | CASSPGAATDTQYF | . | . | TRBJ2-3 | TRBV4-3
TGTGCCAGCAGCTTAGGTTCGGGCGGCAATGAGCAGTTCTTC | CASSLGSGGNEQFF | . | . | TRBJ2-1 | TRBV7-2
TGTGCCAGCAGTGAACGCAGGGTTGGGAACACCGGGGAGCTGTTTTTT | CASSERRVGNTGELFF | . | . | TRBJ2-2 | TRBV2
TGTGCCAGCAGTTTATCGAGCCACCCACCTTATAATGAAAAACTGTTTTTT | CASSLSSHPPYNEKLFF | . | . | TRBJ1-4 | TRBV27
TGTGCCAGCAGCTTGGGACTAGCGGGAAGGTATGAGCAGTTCTTC | CASSLGLAGRYEQFF | TRBD2 | . | TRBJ2-1 | TRBV27
TGTGCCAGCAGTCCACTGGCGGGCAACCAGCCCCAGCATTTT | CASSPLAGNQPQHF | . | . | TRBJ1-5 | TRBV27
TGTGCCAGCAGCCCCCAAGGACAGGTCTACGAGCAGTACTTC | CASSPQGQVYEQYF | TRBD1 | once | TRBJ2-7 | TRBV5-4
TGTGCCTGTAGGACTAGCGGTCCGAATGAGCAGTTCTTC | CACRTSGPNEQFF | TRBD2 | . | TRBJ2-1 | TRBV30